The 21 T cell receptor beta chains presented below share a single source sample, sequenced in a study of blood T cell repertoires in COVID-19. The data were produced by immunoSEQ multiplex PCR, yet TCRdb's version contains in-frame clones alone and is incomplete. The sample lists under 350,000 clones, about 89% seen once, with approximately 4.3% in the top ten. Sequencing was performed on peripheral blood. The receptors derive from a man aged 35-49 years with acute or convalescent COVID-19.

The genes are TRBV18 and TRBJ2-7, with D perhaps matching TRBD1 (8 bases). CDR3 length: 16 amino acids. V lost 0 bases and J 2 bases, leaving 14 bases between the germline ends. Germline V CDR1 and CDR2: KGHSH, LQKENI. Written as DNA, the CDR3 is TGTGCCAGCTCACCACCGGCACAGGGGGGGACCTACGAGCAGTACTTC. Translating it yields CASSPPAQGGTYEQYF.

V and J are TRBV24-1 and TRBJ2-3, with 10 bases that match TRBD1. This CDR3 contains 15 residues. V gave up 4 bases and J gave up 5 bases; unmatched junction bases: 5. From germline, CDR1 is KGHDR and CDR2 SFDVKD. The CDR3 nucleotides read TGTGCCACCAGTGACCCGGGACAGGGGAGAGATACGCAGTATTTT. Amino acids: CATSDPGQGRDTQYF.

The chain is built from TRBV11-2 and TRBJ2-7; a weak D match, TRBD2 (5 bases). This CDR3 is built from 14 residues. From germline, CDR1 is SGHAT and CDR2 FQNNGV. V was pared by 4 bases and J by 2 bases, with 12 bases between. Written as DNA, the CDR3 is TGTGCCAGCAGCTCCGACTACCTCGCCTACGAGCAGTACTTC. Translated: CASSSDYLAYEQYF.

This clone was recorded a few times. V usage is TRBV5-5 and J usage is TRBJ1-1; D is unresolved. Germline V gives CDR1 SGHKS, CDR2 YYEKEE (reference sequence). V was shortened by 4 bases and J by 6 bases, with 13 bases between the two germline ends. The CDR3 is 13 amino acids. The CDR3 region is CASSPRSASEAFF. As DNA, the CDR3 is TGTGCCAGCAGCCCTCGGTCTGCATCTGAAGCTTTCTTT.

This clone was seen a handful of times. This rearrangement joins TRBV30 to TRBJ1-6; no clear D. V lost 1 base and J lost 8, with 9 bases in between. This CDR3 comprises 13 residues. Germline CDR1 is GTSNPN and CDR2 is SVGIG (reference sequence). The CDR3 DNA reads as TGTGCCTGGAGTGACAGTTATGATTCACCCCTCCACTTT. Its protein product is CAWSDSYDSPLHF.

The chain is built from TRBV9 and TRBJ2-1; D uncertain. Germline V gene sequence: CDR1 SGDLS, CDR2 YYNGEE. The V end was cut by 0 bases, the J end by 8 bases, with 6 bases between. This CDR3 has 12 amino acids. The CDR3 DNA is TGTGCCAGCAGCGTAGCTACAGATGAGCAGTTCTTC. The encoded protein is CASSVATDEQFF.

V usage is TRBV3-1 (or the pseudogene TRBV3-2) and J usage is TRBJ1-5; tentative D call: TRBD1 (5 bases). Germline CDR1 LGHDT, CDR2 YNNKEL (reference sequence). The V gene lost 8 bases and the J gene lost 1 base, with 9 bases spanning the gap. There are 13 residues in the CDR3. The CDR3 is CASGGRSNQPQHF. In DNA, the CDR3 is TGTGCCAGCGGGGGGAGAAGCAATCAGCCCCAGCATTTT.

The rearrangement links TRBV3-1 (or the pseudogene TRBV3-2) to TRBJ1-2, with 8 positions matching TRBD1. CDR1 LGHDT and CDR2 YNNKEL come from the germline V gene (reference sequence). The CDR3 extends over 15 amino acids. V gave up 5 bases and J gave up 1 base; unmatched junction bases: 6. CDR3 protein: CASSGRTGYNYGYTF. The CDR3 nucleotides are TGTGCCAGCAGCGGGAGGACAGGGTATAACTATGGCTACACCTTC.

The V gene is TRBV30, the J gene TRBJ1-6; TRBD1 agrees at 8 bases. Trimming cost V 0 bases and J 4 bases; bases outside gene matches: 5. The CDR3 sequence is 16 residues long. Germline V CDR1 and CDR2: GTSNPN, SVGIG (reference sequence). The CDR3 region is CAWSVRDRPYNSPLHF. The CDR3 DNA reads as TGTGCCTGGAGTGTACGGGACAGGCCGTATAATTCACCCCTCCACTTT.

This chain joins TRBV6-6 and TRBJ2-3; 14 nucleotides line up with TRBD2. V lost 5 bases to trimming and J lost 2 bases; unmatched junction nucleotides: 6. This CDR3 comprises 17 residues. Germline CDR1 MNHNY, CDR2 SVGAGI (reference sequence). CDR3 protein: CASSLGLAGGVTDTQYF. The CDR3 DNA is TGTGCCAGCAGTCTAGGACTAGCGGGGGGAGTCACAGATACGCAGTATTTT.

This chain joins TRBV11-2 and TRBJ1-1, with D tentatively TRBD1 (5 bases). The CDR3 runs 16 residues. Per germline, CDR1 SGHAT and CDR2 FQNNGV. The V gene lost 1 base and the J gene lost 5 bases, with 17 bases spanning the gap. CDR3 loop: CASSLGGRGGRTEAFF. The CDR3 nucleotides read TGTGCCAGCAGCTTAGGAGGGAGGGGAGGTCGTACTGAAGCTTTCTTT. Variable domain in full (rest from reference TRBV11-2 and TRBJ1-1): EAGVAQSPRYKIIEKRQSVAFWCNPISGHATLYWYQQILGQGPKLLIQFQNNGVVDDSQLPKDRFSAERLKGVDSTLKIQPAKLEDSAVYLCASSLGGRGGRTEAFFGQGTRLTVV.

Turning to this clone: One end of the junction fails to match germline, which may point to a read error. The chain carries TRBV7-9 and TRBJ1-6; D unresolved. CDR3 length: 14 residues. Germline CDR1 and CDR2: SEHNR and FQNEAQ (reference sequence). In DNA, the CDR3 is TGTGCCAGCAGCTTGAGTTCCTCTAATTCACCCCTCCACTTT. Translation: CASSLSSSNSPLHF.

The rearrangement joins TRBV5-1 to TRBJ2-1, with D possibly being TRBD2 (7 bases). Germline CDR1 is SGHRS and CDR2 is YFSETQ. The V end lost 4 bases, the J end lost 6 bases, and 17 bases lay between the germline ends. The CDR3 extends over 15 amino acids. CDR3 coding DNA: TGCGCCAGCAGCGTGACTTGGGGGGGCCTCAATGAGCAGTTCTTC. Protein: CASSVTWGGLNEQFF.

In nucleotides, the CDR3 is TGTGCCAGCAGCCCACTAGGCCGGGAGACCTACGAGCAGTACTTC. The encoded protein is CASSPLGRETYEQYF. J is TRBJ2-7 and V is TRBV13, with D maybe TRBD2 (6 bases). The V and J ends lost 5 bases and 2 bases respectively, with 16 bases between them. Looked up from germline, CDR1 is PRHDT and CDR2 is FYEKMQ (reference sequence). The CDR3 runs 15 residues.

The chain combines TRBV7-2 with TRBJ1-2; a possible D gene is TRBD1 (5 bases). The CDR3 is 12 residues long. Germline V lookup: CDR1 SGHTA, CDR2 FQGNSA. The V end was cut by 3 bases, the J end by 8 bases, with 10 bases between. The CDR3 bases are TGTGCCAGCAGCTTCACGCAGGGCGGCTACACCTTC. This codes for CASSFTQGGYTF.

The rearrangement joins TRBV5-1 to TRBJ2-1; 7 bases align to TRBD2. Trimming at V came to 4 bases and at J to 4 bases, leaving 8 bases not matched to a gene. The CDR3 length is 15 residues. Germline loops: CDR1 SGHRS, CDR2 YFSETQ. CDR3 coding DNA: TGCGCCAGCAGCACGGGACTACCGTCTTACAATGAGCAGTTCTTC. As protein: CASSTGLPSYNEQFF. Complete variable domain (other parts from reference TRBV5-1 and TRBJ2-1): KAGVTQTPRYLIKTRGQQVTLSCSPISGHRSVSWYQQTPGQGLQFLFEYFSETQRNKGNFPGRFSGRQFSNSRSEMNVSTLELGDSALYLCASSTGLPSYNEQFFGPGTRLTVL.

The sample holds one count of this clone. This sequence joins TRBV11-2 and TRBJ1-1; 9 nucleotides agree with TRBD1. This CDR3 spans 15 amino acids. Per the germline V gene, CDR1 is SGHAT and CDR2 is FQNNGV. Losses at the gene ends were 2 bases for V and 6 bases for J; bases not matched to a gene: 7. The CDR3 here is CASSLNDRGSAEAFF. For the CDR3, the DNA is TGTGCCAGCAGCTTAAATGACAGGGGGTCGGCTGAAGCTTTCTTT.

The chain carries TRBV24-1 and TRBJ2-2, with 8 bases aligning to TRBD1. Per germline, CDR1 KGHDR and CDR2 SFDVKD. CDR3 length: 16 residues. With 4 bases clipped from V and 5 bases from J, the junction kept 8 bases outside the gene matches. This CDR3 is CATSDSGQGMTGELFF. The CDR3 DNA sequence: TGTGCCACCAGTGACTCTGGACAGGGAATGACCGGGGAGCTGTTTTTT.

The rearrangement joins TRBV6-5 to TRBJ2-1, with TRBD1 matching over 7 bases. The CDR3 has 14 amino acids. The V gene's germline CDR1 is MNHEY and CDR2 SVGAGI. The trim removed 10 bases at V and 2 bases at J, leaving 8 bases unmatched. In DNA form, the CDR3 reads TGTGCCACGAAACAGGGGATAACCTACAATGAGCAGTTCTTC. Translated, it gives CATKQGITYNEQFF.

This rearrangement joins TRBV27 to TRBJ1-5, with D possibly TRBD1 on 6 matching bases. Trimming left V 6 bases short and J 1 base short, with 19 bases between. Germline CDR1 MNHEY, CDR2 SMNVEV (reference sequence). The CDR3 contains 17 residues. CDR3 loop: CASSKDSPTGSNQPQHF. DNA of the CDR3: TGTGCCAGCAGCAAGGACAGCCCCACTGGGAGCAATCAGCCCCAGCATTTT.

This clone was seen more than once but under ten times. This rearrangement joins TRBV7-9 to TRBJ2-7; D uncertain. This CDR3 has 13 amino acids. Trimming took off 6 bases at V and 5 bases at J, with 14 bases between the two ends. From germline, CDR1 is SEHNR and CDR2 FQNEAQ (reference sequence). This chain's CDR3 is CASSLRVGNEQYF. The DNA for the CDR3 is TGTGCCAGCAGTCTCCGGGTCGGCAACGAGCAGTACTTC.